Presented here are 16 T cell receptor beta chains from one specimen sequenced in a study of OX40 agonist ivuxolimab in advanced cancers. The library came from the immunoSEQ multiplex PCR assay. TCRdb took over this immuneACCESS table, retaining in-frame rearrangements with V and J assigned. Such tables are incomplete; in checked studies, under half of the missing clones stem from an unresolved V gene, and the remainder is unexplained. A total of roughly 77,000 clones appear in this sample, 92% of them only once. Clones ranked in the top ten supply nearly 0.55% of the sample. The material sequenced was CD4+ or CD8+ T cells sorted from blood, taken in a trial of the OX40 agonist ivuxolimab. The receptors stem from an adult with an advanced solid tumor such as melanoma, head and neck, liver or kidney cancer.

The chain carries TRBV10-1 and TRBJ1-5, with D perhaps matching TRBD1 (6 bases). There are 16 residues in the CDR3. The V end was cut by 2 bases, the J end by 3 bases, with 14 bases between. Germline CDR1 and CDR2: WNHNN and SYGVQD (reference sequence). The chain's CDR3 is CASSEPKSGVNQPQHF. The CDR3 bases are TGCGCCAGCAGTGAGCCAAAGTCAGGGGTCAATCAGCCCCAGCATTTT.

The rearrangement joins TRBV20-1 to TRBJ2-4; D call uncertain. There are 11 residues in the CDR3. Germline CDR1 DFQATT, CDR2 SNEGSKA (reference sequence). The V gene lost 4 bases and the J gene lost 0 bases, with 1 base spanning the gap. The CDR3 DNA reads as TGCAGTGCTATAGCCAAAAACATTCAGTACTTC. Encoded protein: CSAIAKNIQYF.

The chain employs TRBV5-1 and TRBJ2-7; 8 positions agree with TRBD1. The CDR3 has 14 amino acids. The germline V gene has CDR1 SGHRS and CDR2 YFSETQ. V lost 3 bases, J lost 3 bases, and 5 bases stayed unmatched. CDR3 bases: TGCGCCAGCAGCTCAACAGGGGGTGACTACGAGCAGTACTTC. It encodes CASSSTGGDYEQYF.

The V and J genes are TRBV10-3 and TRBJ2-3, with 8 nucleotides matching TRBD2. The V gene end was trimmed by 6 bases and the J gene end by 1 base; junction bases not matched to a gene: 9. The V gene's germline CDR1 is ENHRY and CDR2 SYGVKD. CDR3 length: 16 residues. CDR3 region: CAIRETAGAGTDTQYF. DNA of the CDR3: TGTGCCATCAGGGAAACAGCGGGAGCTGGCACAGATACGCAGTATTTT.

The chain couples TRBV4-3 to TRBJ1-2, with D maybe TRBD1 (5 bases). Per germline, CDR1 LGHNA and CDR2 YSLEER. The CDR3 extends over 15 amino acids. Trimming removed 1 base from V and 4 bases from J, with 13 bases in between. The CDR3 DNA follows: TGCGCCAGCAGCCAAGGCCCGGGACGGGGCTATGGCTACACCTTC. This encodes CASSQGPGRGYGYTF.

The chain uses TRBV28 and TRBJ1-1; 8 bases are a match to TRBD1. Germline V gene sequence: CDR1 MDHEN, CDR2 SYDVKM. The CDR3 has 16 amino acids. Trimming cost V 5 bases and J 0 bases; bases outside gene matches: 8. CDR3: CASSPAPGQVNTEAFF. The CDR3 bases are TGTGCCAGCAGTCCAGCGCCGGGACAGGTGAACACTGAAGCTTTCTTT.

The V and J genes are TRBV19 and TRBJ1-3, with 7 bases identical to TRBD1. Germline V gives CDR1 LNHDA, CDR2 SQIVND (reference sequence). This CDR3 has 15 amino acids. V gave up 6 bases and J gave up 5 bases; unmatched junction bases: 10. The CDR3 is CASRPSGGDRNTIYF. For the CDR3, the DNA is TGTGCCAGTAGACCCTCAGGGGGGGATCGAAACACCATATATTTT.

The chain joins TRBV10-3 to TRBJ2-3; weak D call: TRBD2 (5 bases). Trimming cost V 8 bases and J 3 bases, with 15 bases left between them. CDR3 size: 14 residues. CDR1 is ENHRY and CDR2 is SYGVKD in the germline V gene. The CDR3: CAIRWTGGTDTQYF. CDR3 nucleotides: TGTGCCATCCGATGGACTGGCGGGACAGATACGCAGTATTTT.

The chain carries TRBV5-5 and TRBJ2-3; the match to TRBD2 covers 11 bases. The CDR3 extends over 17 amino acids. Germline CDR1 is SGHKS and CDR2 is YYEKEE (reference sequence). Trimming removed 0 bases from V and 1 base from J; junction bases left unmatched: 4. DNA of the CDR3: TGTGCCAGCAGCTTGGCTGGGACTAGCGGCCGCACAGATACGCAGTATTTT. It is translated as CASSLAGTSGRTDTQYF. Full variable domain (rest looked up from reference TRBV5-5 and TRBJ2-3): DAGVTQSPTHLIKTRGQQVTLRCSPISGHKSVSWYQQVLGQGPQFIFQYYEKEERGRGNFPDRFSARQFPNYSSELNVNALLLGDSALYLCASSLAGTSGRTDTQYFGPGTRLTVL.

The chain employs TRBV6-1 and TRBJ1-1; the D is unclear. V was pared by 6 bases and J by 2 bases, with 10 bases between. CDR3 length: 13 amino acids. From germline, CDR1 is MNHNS and CDR2 SASEGT. Written as DNA, the CDR3 is TGTGCCAGCAGCGGACGGGCCAACACTGAAGCTTTCTTT. This gives the protein CASSGRANTEAFF.

This chain uses TRBV19 with TRBJ2-7; 9 positions match TRBD2. V trimming: 2 bases; J trimming: 3 bases; junction bases outside the gene matches: 20. CDR3 size: 20 residues. Per the germline V gene, CDR1 is LNHDA and CDR2 is SQIVND (reference sequence). CDR3 DNA: TGTGCCAGTAGTATAACTCGTGCTAGCGGGATCTTTTCTGGTGTCTACGAGCAGTACTTC. It yields the protein CASSITRASGIFSGVYEQYF.

CDR3: CASSSTGGNEKLFF. In DNA, the CDR3 is TGTGCCAGCAGCTCTACAGGGGGCAATGAAAAACTGTTTTTT. The J gene is TRBJ1-4, the V gene TRBV7-2; 9 positions agree with TRBD1. The V gene's germline CDR1 is SGHTA and CDR2 FQGNSA. The V and J ends lost 4 bases and 5 bases, in that order; junction bases with no gene match: 2. The CDR3 sequence is 14 residues long. The full variable domain, rest sourced from reference TRBV7-2 and TRBJ1-4, is GAGVSQSPSNKVTEKGKDVELRCDPISGHTALYWYRQSLGQGLEFLIYFQGNSAPDKSGLPSDRFSAERTGGSVSTLTIQRTQQEDSAVYLCASSSTGGNEKLFFGSGTQLSVL.

The gene calls are TRBV6-1 and TRBJ2-2; 9 bases map to TRBD1. The CDR3 length is 15 residues. V shed 1 base and J 7 bases; nucleotides not matched to a gene: 4. CDR1 MNHNS and CDR2 SASEGT come from the germline V gene. The CDR3 nucleotides read TGTGCCAGCAGTGAAGGACAGGGGGGTGGCGGGGAGCTGTTTTTT. It codes for CASSEGQGGGGELFF.

The genes are TRBV9 and TRBJ1-2; 8 nucleotides agree with TRBD1. The ends lost 0 bases at V and 5 bases at J; junction bases unmatched: 24. Germline CDR1 is SGDLS and CDR2 is YYNGEE. This CDR3 has 21 amino acids. The DNA for the CDR3 is TGTGCCAGCAGCGTAGCCGACTCCCCGAGACAGGGGCTTCAAGGCCTGTATGGCTACACCTTC. Translated, it gives CASSVADSPRQGLQGLYGYTF.

The chain uses TRBV7-9 and TRBJ2-1; D not resolved. The CDR3 extends over 13 amino acids. Trimming took off 3 bases at V and 10 bases at J, with 13 bases between the two ends. Germline CDR1 SEHNR, CDR2 FQNEAQ (reference sequence). CDR3 coding DNA: TGTGCCAGCAGCTTCGCCCATTGGGAAGAGCAGTTCTTC. It is translated as CASSFAHWEEQFF.

The chain joins TRBV19 to TRBJ1-2, with 10 nucleotides matching TRBD1. V trimming: 1 base; J trimming: 8 bases; junction bases outside the gene matches: 4. From germline, CDR1 is LNHDA and CDR2 SQIVND (reference sequence). CDR3 size: 14 residues. The CDR3 region is CASSIGGTGDGYTF. In DNA form, the CDR3 reads TGTGCCAGTAGTATAGGGGGGACAGGGGACGGCTACACCTTC.